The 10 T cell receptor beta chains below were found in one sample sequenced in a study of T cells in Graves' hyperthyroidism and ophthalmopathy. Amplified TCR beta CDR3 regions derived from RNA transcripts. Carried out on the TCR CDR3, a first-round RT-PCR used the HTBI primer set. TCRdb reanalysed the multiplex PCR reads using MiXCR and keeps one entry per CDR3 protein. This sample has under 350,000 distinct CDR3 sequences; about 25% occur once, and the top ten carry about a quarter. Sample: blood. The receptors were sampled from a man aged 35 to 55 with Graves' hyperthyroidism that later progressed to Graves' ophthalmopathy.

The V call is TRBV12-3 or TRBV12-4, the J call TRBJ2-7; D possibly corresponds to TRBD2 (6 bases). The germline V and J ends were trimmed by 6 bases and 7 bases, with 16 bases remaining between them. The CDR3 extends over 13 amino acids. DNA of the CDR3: TGTGCCAGCAGCACCGGGACGGGGGAAGAGCAGTACTTC. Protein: CASSTGTGEEQYF.

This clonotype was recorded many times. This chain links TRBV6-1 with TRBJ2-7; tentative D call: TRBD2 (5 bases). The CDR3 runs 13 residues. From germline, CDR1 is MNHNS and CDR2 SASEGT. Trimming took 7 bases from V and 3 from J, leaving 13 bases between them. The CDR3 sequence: CASTPSFLYEQYF. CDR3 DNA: TGTGCCAGCACCCCTAGCTTTCTCTACGAGCAGTACTTC.

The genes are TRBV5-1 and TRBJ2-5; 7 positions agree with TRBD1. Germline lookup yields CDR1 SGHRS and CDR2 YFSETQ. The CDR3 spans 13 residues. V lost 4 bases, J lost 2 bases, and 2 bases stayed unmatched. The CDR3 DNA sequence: TGCGCCAGCAGCGGGACAGATCAAGAGACCCAGTACTTC. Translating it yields CASSGTDQETQYF.

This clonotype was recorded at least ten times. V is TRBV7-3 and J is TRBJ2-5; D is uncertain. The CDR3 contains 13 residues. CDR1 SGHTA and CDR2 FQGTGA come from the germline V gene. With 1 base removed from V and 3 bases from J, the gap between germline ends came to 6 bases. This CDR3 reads CASSLSKKETQYF. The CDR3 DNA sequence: TGTGCCAGCAGCTTAAGTAAAAAAGAGACCCAGTACTTC. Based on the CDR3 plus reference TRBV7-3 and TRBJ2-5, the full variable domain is GAGVSQTPSNKVTEKGKYVELRCDPISGHTALYWYRQSLGQGPEFLIYFQGTGAADDSGLPNDRFFAVRPEGSVSTLKIQRTERGDSAVYLCASSLSKKETQYFGPGTRLLVL.

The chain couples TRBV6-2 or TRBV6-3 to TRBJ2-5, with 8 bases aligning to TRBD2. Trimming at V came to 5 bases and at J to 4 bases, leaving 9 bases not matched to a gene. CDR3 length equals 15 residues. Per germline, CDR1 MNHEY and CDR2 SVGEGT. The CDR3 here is CASSRAGVWGETQYF. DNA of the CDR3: TGTGCCAGCAGTCGAGCGGGAGTGTGGGGAGAGACCCAGTACTTC.

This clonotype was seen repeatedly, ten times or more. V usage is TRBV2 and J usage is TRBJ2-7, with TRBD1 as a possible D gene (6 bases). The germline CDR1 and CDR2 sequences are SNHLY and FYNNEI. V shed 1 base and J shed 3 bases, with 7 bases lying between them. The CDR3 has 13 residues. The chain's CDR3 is CASSEDRVYEQYF. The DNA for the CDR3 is TGTGCCAGCAGTGAAGACAGGGTCTACGAGCAGTACTTC. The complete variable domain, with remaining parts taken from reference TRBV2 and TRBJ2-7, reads EPEVTQTPSHQVTQMGQEVILRCVPISNHLYFYWYRQILGQKVEFLVSFYNNEISEKSEIFDDQFSVERPDGSNFTLKIRSTKLEDSAMYFCASSEDRVYEQYFGPGTRLTVT.

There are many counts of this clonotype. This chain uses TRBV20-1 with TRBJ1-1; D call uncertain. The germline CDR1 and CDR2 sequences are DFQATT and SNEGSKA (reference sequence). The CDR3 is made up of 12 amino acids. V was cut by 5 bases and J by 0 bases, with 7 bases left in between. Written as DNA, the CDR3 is TGCAGTGCTCCGGGTCTGAACACTGAAGCTTTCTTT. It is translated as CSAPGLNTEAFF.

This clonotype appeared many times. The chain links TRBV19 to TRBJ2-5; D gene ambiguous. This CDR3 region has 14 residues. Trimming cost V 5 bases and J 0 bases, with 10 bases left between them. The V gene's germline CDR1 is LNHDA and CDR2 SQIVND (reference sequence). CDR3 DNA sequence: TGTGCCAGTAGTCTCCCTTGGAACCAAGAGACCCAGTACTTC. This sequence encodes CASSLPWNQETQYF.

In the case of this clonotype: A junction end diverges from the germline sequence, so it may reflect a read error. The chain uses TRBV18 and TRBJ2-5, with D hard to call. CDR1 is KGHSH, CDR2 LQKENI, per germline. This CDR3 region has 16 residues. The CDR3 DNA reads TGTGCCAGCTCACCAATGTGGGTGAAAGACCAAGGGACCCAGTACTTC. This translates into CASSPMWVKDQGTQYF.

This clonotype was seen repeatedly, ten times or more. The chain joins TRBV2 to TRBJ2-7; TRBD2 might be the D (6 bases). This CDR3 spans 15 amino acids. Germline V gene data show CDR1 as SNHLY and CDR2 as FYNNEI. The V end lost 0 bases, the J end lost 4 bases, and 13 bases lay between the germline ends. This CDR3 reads CASSEAGQGGYEQYF. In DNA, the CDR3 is TGTGCCAGCAGTGAAGCTGGGCAGGGAGGATACGAGCAGTACTTC.